The sequence of this T cell receptor (beta chain) was determined in a study of beta chain features in type 1 diabetes. Every isolated RNA sample was fully reverse transcribed, so sequencing captured expressed TCRB transcripts. Clones were read by immunoSEQ multiplex PCR, and TCRdb kept only the in-frame ones, dropping some. This sample yields some 270,000 clones, of which around 9.9% are seen a single time; around 0.017% belongs to the top ten. This CDR3 has 12 amino acids. V gave up 4 bases and J gave up 7 bases, with 11 bases separating them. Germline values: CDR1 SGHVS, CDR2 FQNEAQ. This clone was observed a handful of times. Its specificity is not known. General observations from the study: For Type 1 diabetes patients, all four CD4+ subsets carried TCRB CDR3s that were moderately but significantly shorter.

The J gene is TRBJ2-7, the V gene TRBV7-8, with D tentatively TRBD2 (5 bases). The sample was naive CD4+ T cells from blood. The sequence was collected from a man aged 30 to 45 with type 1 diabetes. The CDR3 is CASSWGSGEQYF. The CDR3 region has the DNA TGTGCCAGCAGCTGGGGTTCGGGGGAGCAGTACTTC.